These 17 T cell receptor beta chains share one sample of origin, sequenced in a study of blood T cell repertoires in COVID-19. Sequenced by immunoSEQ multiplex PCR; TCRdb stores in-frame clones only, minus some. The profile shows around 100,000 clones, 75% to 95% of them singletons. Sample: peripheral blood. The origin of the receptors is a man between 50 and 59 years old with acute or convalescent COVID-19.

CDR3 residues: CASSFLETQYF. The DNA of the CDR3 is TGTGCCAGCAGTTTTCTGGAGACCCAGTACTTC. The V and J genes are TRBV2 and TRBJ2-5; D is ambiguous. The CDR3 spans 11 residues. V was trimmed by 5 bases and J by 5 bases, leaving 6 bases between them. Germline V CDR1 and CDR2: SNHLY, FYNNEI.

This chain links TRBV5-1 with TRBJ2-2; D is unresolved. The V gene's germline CDR1 is SGHRS and CDR2 YFSETQ. This CDR3 is 14 amino acids long. The V and J ends lost 2 bases and 1 base respectively, with 6 bases between them. CDR3 sequence (DNA): TGCGCCAGCAGCTTCTCCGGGAACACCGGGGAGCTGTTTTTT. Its protein product is CASSFSGNTGELFF.

The V call is TRBV12-3 or TRBV12-4, the J call TRBJ2-1; the D is unclear. V lost 5 bases, J lost 8 bases, and 10 bases lay in between. The CDR3 has 12 residues. The CDR3 is CASSPVVDEQFF. The CDR3 coding sequence is TGTGCCAGCAGTCCCGTTGTCGATGAGCAGTTCTTC.

This sequence joins TRBV7-6 and TRBJ1-3; D possibly corresponds to TRBD1 (5 bases). This CDR3 contains 15 residues. Germline V CDR1 and CDR2: SGHVS, FNYEAQ. V shed 7 bases and J shed 4 bases, with 17 bases lying between them. This CDR3 reads CASIKSGGVGNTIYF. The CDR3 DNA follows: TGTGCCAGCATCAAATCGGGGGGGGTAGGAAACACCATATATTTT.

This clone is a singleton in its sample. The J gene is TRBJ2-1, the V gene TRBV19, with D possibly TRBD2 on 6 matching bases. The CDR3 loop spans 15 amino acids. Germline V gene data show CDR1 as LNHDA and CDR2 as SQIVND (reference sequence). V was cut by 0 bases and J by 3 bases, with 9 bases left in between. CDR3 nucleotide sequence: TGTGCCAGTAGTATAGATGGCGGGGACTACAATGAGCAGTTCTTC. It yields the protein CASSIDGGDYNEQFF.

The rearrangement uses TRBV7-9 and TRBJ2-7; 7 positions agree with TRBD1. The CDR3 runs to 16 residues. Germline CDR1 reads SEHNR; CDR2 reads FQNEAQ (reference sequence). With V trimmed by 0 bases and J by 2 bases, 7 bases remained unmatched. The CDR3: CASSLAKDRQTYEQYF. CDR3 bases: TGTGCCAGCAGCTTAGCGAAGGACAGGCAAACCTACGAGCAGTACTTC.

The CDR3: CASTYGTGGDTQYF. CDR3 coding DNA: TGTGCCAGCACCTACGGAACAGGGGGGGATACGCAGTATTTT. The gene calls are TRBV11-3 and TRBJ2-3; 8 bases fit TRBD1. This CDR3 is 14 amino acids long. With V trimmed by 7 bases and J by 6 bases, 9 bases remained unmatched. In germline, CDR1 is SGHNT, CDR2 YENEEA.

The CDR3 is CASSVEGRGSETQYF. The CDR3 DNA sequence: TGTGCCAGCAGCGTAGAGGGGCGGGGGTCAGAGACCCAGTACTTC. V is TRBV9 and J is TRBJ2-5; 7 bases line up with TRBD2. Germline trimming cut 0 bases from V and 4 bases from J; bases unmatched to any gene: 6. Germline V gives CDR1 SGDLS, CDR2 YYNGEE. CDR3 size: 15 residues.

The rearrangement uses TRBV9 and TRBJ1-2; 7 positions agree with TRBD1. Trimming cost V 3 bases and J 1 base; bases outside gene matches: 9. The CDR3 is made up of 16 amino acids. Germline CDR1 is SGDLS and CDR2 is YYNGEE. The CDR3 reads CASSASRQGGNYGYTF. The DNA of the CDR3 is TGTGCCAGCAGCGCCTCCCGACAGGGAGGTAACTATGGCTACACCTTC.

The chain is built from TRBV6-5 and TRBJ1-2, with 8 bases aligning to TRBD1. CDR1 and CDR2 from the germline V gene are MNHEY and SVGAGI. The V segment lost 7 bases and the J segment 8 bases; nucleotides outside the gene matches: 15. CDR3 length: 15 amino acids. CDR3: CASTAWETGDGGYTF. The CDR3 DNA follows: TGTGCCAGCACCGCGTGGGAGACAGGGGACGGAGGCTACACCTTC.

The V call is TRBV10-3, the J call TRBJ2-3, with 9 bases aligning to TRBD2. V dropped 1 base and J dropped 5; count of bases not matched to a gene: 7. Germline V gene sequence: CDR1 ENHRY, CDR2 SYGVKD. The CDR3 consists of 16 residues. The CDR3 DNA is TGTGCCATCAGTGAGTGGCTAGCGGGATTGGGAGATACGCAGTATTTT. Protein product: CAISEWLAGLGDTQYF.

With regard to this clone: This sample also contains other DNA sequences that code for the same CDR3. The V gene is TRBV18, the J gene TRBJ2-1, with TRBD2 identical over 13 bases. V was clipped by 3 bases and J by 2 bases; unmatched bases: 1. CDR3 length: 16 residues. Germline V lookup: CDR1 KGHSH, CDR2 LQKENI. In DNA, the CDR3 is TGTGCCAGCTCACCTGGACTAGCGGGAGCCTACAATGAGCAGTTCTTC. Translated: CASSPGLAGAYNEQFF.

This chain joins TRBV30 and TRBJ1-6; a weak D match, TRBD1 (5 bases). The V gene's germline CDR1 is GTSNPN and CDR2 SVGIG (reference sequence). This CDR3 contains 13 residues. Trimming removed 8 bases from V and 7 bases from J, with 15 bases in between. CDR3 in amino acids: CAGTAGSNSPLHF. The CDR3 bases are TGTGCCGGTACGGCAGGGTCAAATTCACCCCTCCACTTT.

The V gene is TRBV4-1, the J gene TRBJ2-2; 10 bases match TRBD1. The germline gives CDR1 MGHRA, CDR2 YSYEKL. This CDR3 spans 19 amino acids. The ends lost 3 bases at V and 4 bases at J; junction bases unmatched: 14. The CDR3 coding sequence is TGCGCCAGCAGCCATCCGGGACAGGGGATTATCAGGTCCACCGGGGAGCTGTTTTTT. It yields the protein CASSHPGQGIIRSTGELFF.

The chain joins TRBV5-4 to TRBJ2-7; D is possibly TRBD2 (7 bases). This CDR3 comprises 15 residues. Between the trimmed V and J ends, which lost 4 bases and 6 bases, there was a span of 20 bases. Germline CDR1 reads SGHNT; CDR2 reads YYREEE (reference sequence). CDR3 in amino acids: CASSQGGGLASEQYF. In nucleotides, the CDR3 is TGTGCCAGCAGCCAAGGGGGGGGGCTAGCCAGCGAGCAGTACTTC. The entire variable domain, with the rest obtained from reference TRBV5-4 and TRBJ2-7, is as follows: ETGVTQSPTHLIKTRGQQVTLRCSSQSGHNTVSWYQQALGQGPQFIFQYYREEENGRGNFPPRFSGLQFPNYSSELNVNALELDDSALYLCASSQGGGLASEQYFGPGTRLTVT.

The chain uses TRBV7-9 and TRBJ1-2; D is possibly TRBD1 (6 bases). V was clipped by 1 base and J by 8 bases, with 8 bases between them. This CDR3 has 12 amino acids. Germline V gene data show CDR1 as SEHNR and CDR2 as FQNEAQ (reference sequence). CDR3 nucleotide sequence: TGTGCCAGCAGCTTAGTCCAGGGGGGCTACACCTTC. Translating gives CASSLVQGGYTF.

The rearrangement joins TRBV5-5 to TRBJ1-6; D is perhaps TRBD1 (6 bases). From germline, CDR1 is SGHKS and CDR2 YYEKEE (reference sequence). The CDR3 runs to 15 residues. The V gene lost 1 base and the J gene lost 7 bases, with 12 bases spanning the gap. CDR3 loop: CASSLTDSQNSPLHF. The CDR3 nucleotides read TGTGCCAGCAGCTTGACGGACAGCCAGAATTCACCCCTCCACTTT.